The entry that follows covers one T cell receptor beta chain sequence. Its antigen remains unidentified. The germline CDR1 and CDR2 sequences are ENHRY and SYGVKD. The CDR3 spans 15 residues. Trimming at V came to 2 bases and at J to 4 bases, leaving 5 bases not matched to a gene. The use of a sample-barcoded 5' primer and a J-beta primer mix characterized a second PCR of roughly 6 to 11 cycles. One entry per CDR3 protein, called by TCRdb with MiXCR from the 5' RACE reads. The repertoire holds 1.5 million or so distinct CDR3 sequences, with 42% as singletons. These data belong to a study of blood T cells in healthy people across ages. Study results and limitations: Age showed a roughly linear inverse relationship with TCR beta diversity per million T cells.

The chain combines TRBV10-3 with TRBJ1-5, with 7 bases matching TRBD1. Input material: blood. The TCR was taken from a woman between 18 and 30 years old in good health. This CDR3 reads CAISERGQTNQPQHF. CDR3 in DNA: TGTGCCATCAGTGAGAGGGGGCAGACGAATCAGCCCCAGCATTTT.